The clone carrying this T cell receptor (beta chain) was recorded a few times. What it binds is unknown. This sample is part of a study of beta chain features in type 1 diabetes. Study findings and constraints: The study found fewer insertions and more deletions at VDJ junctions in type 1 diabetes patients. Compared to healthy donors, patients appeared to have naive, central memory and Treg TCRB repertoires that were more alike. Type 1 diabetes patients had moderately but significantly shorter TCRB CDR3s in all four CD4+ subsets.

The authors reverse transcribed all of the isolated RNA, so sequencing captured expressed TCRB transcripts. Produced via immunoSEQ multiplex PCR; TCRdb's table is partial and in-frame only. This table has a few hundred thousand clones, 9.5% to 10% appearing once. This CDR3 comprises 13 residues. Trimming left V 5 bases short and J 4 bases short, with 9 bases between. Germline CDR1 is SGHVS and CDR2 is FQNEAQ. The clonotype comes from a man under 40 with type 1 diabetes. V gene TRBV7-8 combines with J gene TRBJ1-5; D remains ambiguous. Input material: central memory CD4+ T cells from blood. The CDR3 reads CASSPRINQPQHF. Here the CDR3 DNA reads TGTGCCAGCAGCCCCCGAATAAATCAGCCCCAGCATTTT.